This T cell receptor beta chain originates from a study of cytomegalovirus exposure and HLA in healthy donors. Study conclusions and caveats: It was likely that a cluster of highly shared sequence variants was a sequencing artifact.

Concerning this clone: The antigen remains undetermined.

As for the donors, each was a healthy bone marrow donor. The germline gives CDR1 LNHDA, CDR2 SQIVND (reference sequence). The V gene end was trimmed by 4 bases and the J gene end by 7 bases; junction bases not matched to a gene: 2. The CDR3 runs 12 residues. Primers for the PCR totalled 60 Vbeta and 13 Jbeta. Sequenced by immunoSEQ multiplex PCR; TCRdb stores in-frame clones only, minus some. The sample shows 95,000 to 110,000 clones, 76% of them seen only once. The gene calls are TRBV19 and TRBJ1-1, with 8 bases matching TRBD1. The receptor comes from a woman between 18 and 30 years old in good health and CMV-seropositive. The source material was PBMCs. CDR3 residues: CASSTGGHEAFF. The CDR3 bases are TGTGCCAGTAGTACAGGGGGCCATGAAGCTTTCTTT.